One and the same sample provided the 25 T cell receptor beta chains below, sequenced in a study of human T cells and chemical hapten exposure. Using its own MiXCR run on the RACE reads, TCRdb lists one record per CDR3 protein. The table has some 350,000 distinct CDR3 sequences, 6% to 8.5% seen once. Described time point: patch test 1, 2 weeks after DPC sensitization. The treatment was: therapeutic diphenylcyclopropenone sensitization with weekly scalp DPC. The sequencing used whole blood, collected in connection with sensitization to the hapten diphenylcyclopropenone (DPC). The receptors were sampled from a woman aged 18-29 years with alopecia areata. Some clones in this sample may be carry-over from other donors' samples.

The DNA for the CDR3 is TGCAGTGCGGTAGGGGAGCCCAGCTCCTACGAGCAGTACTTC. It yields the protein CSAVGEPSSYEQYF. The chain links TRBV20-1 to TRBJ2-7; D assignment may be TRBD1 or TRBD2 (5 bases each). The germline CDR1 and CDR2 sequences are DFQATT and SNEGSKA (reference sequence). The CDR3 has 14 amino acids. Between the trimmed V and J ends, which lost 6 bases and 0 bases, there was a span of 15 bases.

This clonotype was observed a handful of times. V is TRBV6-4 and J is TRBJ1-2; the D is unclear. The CDR3 is made up of 14 amino acids. Between the trimmed V and J ends, which lost 0 bases and 4 bases, there was a span of 9 bases. The germline gives CDR1 MRHNA, CDR2 SNTAGT. CDR3 DNA sequence: TGTGCCAGCAGTGACTCGTTCCTCCTCTATGGCTACACCTTC. It encodes CASSDSFLLYGYTF.

The chain employs TRBV6-6 and TRBJ2-7; D gene unclear. There are 12 residues in the CDR3. The V end was cut by 5 bases, the J end by 3 bases, with 8 bases between. The V gene's germline CDR1 is MNHNY and CDR2 SVGAGI (reference sequence). The CDR3 reads CASSRAFYEQYF. The CDR3 DNA sequence: TGTGCCAGCAGTCGCGCTTTCTACGAGCAGTACTTC.

This clonotype showed up many times. The gene calls are TRBV12-5 and TRBJ1-5; TRBD1 might be the D (5 bases). Germline lookup yields CDR1 LGHNT and CDR2 FRNRAP. This CDR3 is 16 amino acids long. Trimming removed 7 bases at V and 3 bases at J, with 19 bases between. CDR3 sequence: CASAPLAGGDNQPQHF. CDR3 coding DNA: TGTGCTAGTGCCCCTCTGGCCGGGGGAGACAATCAGCCCCAGCATTTT.

This clonotype turned up a few times. The J gene is TRBJ1-5, the V gene TRBV28; maybe TRBD1 (5 bases). Deletions cut 3 bases from V and 2 bases from J, with 17 bases between. CDR1 and CDR2 from the germline V gene are MDHEN and SYDVKM. There are 17 residues in the CDR3. The CDR3 region has the DNA TGTGCCAGCAGTTTCAAGGGGACGAGGCGGCGCAATCAGCCCCAGCATTTT. Protein: CASSFKGTRRRNQPQHF.

V and J are TRBV6-2 or TRBV6-3 and TRBJ2-1; D perhaps matches TRBD2 (6 bases). V lost 6 bases and J 12 bases, leaving 12 bases between the germline ends. Germline loops: CDR1 MNHEY, CDR2 SVGEGT. The CDR3 is 11 residues long. In nucleotides, the CDR3 is TGTGCCAGCAGCCTAGGACTACTGCAGTTCTTC. Translated, it gives CASSLGLLQFF.

In its sample, this clonotype was seen a few times. The V call is TRBV6-2 or TRBV6-3, the J call TRBJ2-7; D is ambiguous. CDR3 length: 13 residues. Looked up from germline, CDR1 is MNHEY and CDR2 is SVGEGT. V gave up 2 bases and J gave up 7 bases, with 12 bases separating them. The CDR3 DNA sequence: TGTGCCAGCAGTTACAAAGTATGGAGAGAGCAGTACTTC. Translating it yields CASSYKVWREQYF.

This clonotype has only a few counts. V is TRBV3-1 and J is TRBJ2-5; weak D call: TRBD1 (6 bases). Germline V gene data show CDR1 as LGHDT and CDR2 as YNNKEL (reference sequence). Trimming left V 3 bases short and J 5 bases short, with 22 bases between. This CDR3 has 17 residues. This CDR3 is CASSHRKNRARQETQYF. CDR3 bases: TGTGCCAGCAGCCATCGGAAAAACAGGGCCCGGCAGGAGACCCAGTACTTC.

This clonotype was found a few times. This chain links TRBV3-1 with TRBJ1-6; TRBD1 agrees at 10 bases. Germline values: CDR1 LGHDT, CDR2 YNNKEL (reference sequence). The trim removed 3 bases at V and 7 bases at J, leaving 12 bases unmatched. The CDR3 contains 18 residues. As DNA, the CDR3 is TGTGCCAGCAGCCAGGCGGCCGGGACAGGGGAACTAAATTCACCCCTCCACTTT. This translates into CASSQAAGTGELNSPLHF.

V and J are TRBV6-5 and TRBJ2-7; unclear D gene. Trimming left V 2 bases short and J 3 bases short, with 11 bases between. This CDR3 comprises 14 residues. Germline values: CDR1 MNHEY, CDR2 SVGAGI. In DNA, the CDR3 is TGTGCCAGCAGTTACCGCCAGTCCCTCTACGAGCAGTACTTC. Translation gives CASSYRQSLYEQYF.

The sample holds many counts of this clonotype. The chain links TRBV10-3 to TRBJ2-7; D is possibly TRBD1 or TRBD2 (5 bases each). The length of the CDR3 is 14 residues. In germline, CDR1 is ENHRY, CDR2 SYGVKD. V shed 6 bases and J shed 1 base, with 13 bases lying between them. The CDR3 DNA reads as TGTGCCATCAGCCACTGGGACGGATCCTACGAGCAGTACTTC. It is translated as CAISHWDGSYEQYF.

The chain employs TRBV12-3 or TRBV12-4 and TRBJ1-1, with D hard to call. Trimming shortened V by 5 bases and J by 8 bases, and 9 bases separated the two germline ends. The CDR3 extends over 11 amino acids. CDR3 protein: CASSPREEAFF. Here the CDR3 DNA reads TGTGCCAGCAGTCCCCGGGAAGAAGCTTTCTTT.

The CDR3 sequence is CASSEERVGSNTEAFF. The CDR3 nucleotides read TGTGCCAGCAGTGAAGAAAGGGTGGGGTCCAACACTGAAGCTTTCTTT. This chain links TRBV25-1 with TRBJ1-1; D gene ambiguous. This CDR3 is 16 amino acids long. Trimming stripped 2 bases from V and 2 bases from J, with 15 bases between. CDR1 is MGHDK and CDR2 is SYGVNS in the germline V gene. The complete variable domain, with remaining parts taken from reference TRBV25-1 and TRBJ1-1, reads EADIYQTPRYLVIGTGKKITLECSQTMGHDKMYWYQQDPGMELHLIHYSYGVNSTEKGDLSSESTVSRIRTEHFPLTLESARPSHTSQYLCASSEERVGSNTEAFFGQGTRLTVV.

This chain links TRBV20-1 with TRBJ1-1; D may be TRBD1 (5 bases). This CDR3 has 15 amino acids. Germline V CDR1 and CDR2: DFQATT, SNEGSKA (reference sequence). Between the trimmed V and J ends, which lost 1 base and 1 base, there was a span of 13 bases. The CDR3 DNA is TGCAGTGCTAGAGTCCTGGACGGGGCGAACACTGAAGCTTTCTTT. Translated, it gives CSARVLDGANTEAFF.

The table lists this clonotype with a few counts. The gene calls are TRBV4-3 and TRBJ1-2; D is uncertain. Germline assignment: CDR1 LGHNA and CDR2 YSLEER. The CDR3 has 17 amino acids. Between the trimmed V and J ends, which lost 0 bases and 1 base, there was a span of 15 bases. The CDR3 nucleotides are TGCGCCAGCAGCCAAGACCGAGGTATCGGAAATAACTATGGCTACACCTTC. Translated, it gives CASSQDRGIGNNYGYTF.

Many counts were recorded for this clonotype. The chain combines TRBV4-3 with TRBJ2-6; no definite D call. Germline V gives CDR1 LGHNA, CDR2 YSLEER. Trimming stripped 0 bases from V and 0 bases from J, with 15 bases between. The CDR3 has 19 amino acids. The CDR3 region is CASSQDFTTYLSGANVLTF. In nucleotides, the CDR3 is TGCGCCAGCAGCCAAGATTTCACTACCTACCTCTCTGGGGCCAACGTCCTGACTTTC.

This clonotype was counted at least ten times. The rearrangement joins TRBV12-3 or TRBV12-4 to TRBJ2-6; weak D call: TRBD1 (6 bases). Trimming cost V 3 bases and J 2 bases, with 8 bases left between them. The CDR3 consists of 15 residues. CDR3 bases: TGTGCCAGCAGTTTGAGGGGGACTGGGGCCAACGTCCTGACTTTC. It encodes CASSLRGTGANVLTF.

The chain couples TRBV10-3 to TRBJ2-3; D may be TRBD2 (6 bases). Trimming left V 4 bases short and J 0 bases short, with 11 bases between. Germline CDR1 is ENHRY and CDR2 is SYGVKD. This CDR3 spans 15 amino acids. The CDR3 region has the DNA TGTGCCATCAGTGGGCTCGGGGGAAGCACAGATACGCAGTATTTT. Protein product: CAISGLGGSTDTQYF.

V is TRBV18 and J is TRBJ1-2, with 11 bases identical to TRBD1. CDR3 length equals 16 residues. Per the germline V gene, CDR1 is KGHSH and CDR2 is LQKENI. The J segment lost 2 bases and the V segment lost 2 bases, leaving 4 bases of the junction unmatched. The CDR3 loop is CASSPYGQGANYGYTF. The CDR3 DNA is TGTGCCAGCTCACCATACGGACAGGGGGCGAACTATGGCTACACCTTC.

The sample holds many counts of this clonotype. The V gene is TRBV6-5, the J gene TRBJ2-5; D is perhaps TRBD1 or TRBD2 (6 bases each). The CDR3 covers 13 residues. The V gene lost 4 bases and the J gene lost 3 bases, with 9 bases spanning the gap. Germline values: CDR1 MNHEY, CDR2 SVGAGI. The CDR3 sequence: CASSSGGEETQYF. The CDR3 bases are TGTGCCAGCAGTTCCGGGGGCGAAGAGACCCAGTACTTC.

This chain joins TRBV7-2 and TRBJ2-1; the match to TRBD2 covers 15 bases. V shed 5 bases and J 8 bases; nucleotides not matched to a gene: 7. This CDR3 has 16 residues. CDR1 is SGHTA and CDR2 is FQGNSA in the germline V gene. CDR3 sequence: CASSRRTSGGAHEQFF. For the CDR3, the DNA is TGTGCCAGCAGCCGCCGGACTAGCGGGGGGGCACATGAGCAGTTCTTC.

The chain uses TRBV7-2 and TRBJ2-2; D perhaps matches TRBD1 (5 bases). Trimming cost V 1 base and J 6 bases, with 12 bases left between them. This CDR3 contains 15 residues. Per the germline V gene, CDR1 is SGHTA and CDR2 is FQGNSA. CDR3 in amino acids: CASSLGGLKAGELFF. CDR3 nucleotides: TGTGCCAGCAGCTTAGGGGGCTTAAAGGCCGGGGAGCTGTTTTTT. Complete variable domain (other parts from reference TRBV7-2 and TRBJ2-2): GAGVSQSPSNKVTEKGKDVELRCDPISGHTALYWYRQSLGQGLEFLIYFQGNSAPDKSGLPSDRFSAERTGGSVSTLTIQRTQQEDSAVYLCASSLGGLKAGELFFGEGSRLTVL.

This clonotype appeared a few times. J is TRBJ2-3 and V is TRBV6-2 or TRBV6-3; 10 bases are shared with TRBD1. V shed 5 bases, J shed 5 bases, and the junction held 22 bases outside the gene matches. The germline V gene has CDR1 MNHEY and CDR2 SVGEGT. The CDR3 contains 20 residues. The CDR3 nucleotides read TGTGCCAGCAGTACCCACCGGGACAGGGGATCGAGTACTACTATAGATACGCAGTATTTT. Protein: CASSTHRDRGSSTTIDTQYF.

This clonotype was detected many times. The chain uses TRBV10-3 and TRBJ2-1; D is perhaps TRBD2 (5 bases). CDR3 length: 15 amino acids. CDR1 and CDR2 from the germline V gene are ENHRY and SYGVKD. V lost 6 bases and J 9 bases, leaving 21 bases between the germline ends. CDR3 DNA: TGTGCCATCAGCGACTTAGAGGCCGGAGGCCCTGAGCAGTTCTTC. It encodes CAISDLEAGGPEQFF.

The J gene is TRBJ2-1, the V gene TRBV20-1, with 13 bases fitting TRBD2. The CDR3 spans 15 residues. Germline V CDR1 and CDR2: DFQATT, SNEGSKA (reference sequence). V shed 5 bases, J shed 4 bases, and the junction held 5 bases outside the gene matches. Here the CDR3 reads CSAGVTSGGYNEQFF. The CDR3 bases are TGCAGTGCTGGTGTGACTAGCGGGGGGTACAATGAGCAGTTCTTC.